The T cell receptor (beta chain) under discussion was sequenced for a study of technical replicates of blood from several donors. V was cut by 5 bases and J by 1 base, with 14 bases left in between. CDR1 and CDR2 from the germline V gene are MGHRA and YSYEKL. The CDR3 spans 15 residues. Measured with immunoSEQ multiplex PCR; TCRdb has only the in-frame clones, and not every one. The sample records tens of thousands of clones, 90% to 95% being singletons. The receptor comes from a human donor in good health. Some clones in this sample may be carry-over from other donors' samples. The chain carries TRBV4-1 and TRBJ1-1; no reliable D call. The sequencing sample was made of PBMCs. The CDR3 protein is CASSYDGTRNTEAFF. DNA of the CDR3: TGCGCCAGCAGCTACGACGGTACTAGGAACACTGAAGCTTTCTTT.